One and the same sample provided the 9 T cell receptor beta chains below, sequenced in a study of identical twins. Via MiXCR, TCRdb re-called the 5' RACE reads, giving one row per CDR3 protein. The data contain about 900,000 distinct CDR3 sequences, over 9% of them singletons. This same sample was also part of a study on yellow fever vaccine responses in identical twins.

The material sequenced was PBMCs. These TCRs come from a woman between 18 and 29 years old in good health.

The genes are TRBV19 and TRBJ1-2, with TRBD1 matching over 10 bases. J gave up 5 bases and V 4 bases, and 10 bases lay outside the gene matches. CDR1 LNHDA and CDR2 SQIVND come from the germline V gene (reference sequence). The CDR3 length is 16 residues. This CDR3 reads CASSTPGDRGWYGYTF. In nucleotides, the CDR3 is TGTGCCAGTAGTACCCCGGGGGACAGGGGCTGGTATGGCTACACCTTC. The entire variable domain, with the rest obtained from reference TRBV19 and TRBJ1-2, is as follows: DGGITQSPKYLFRKEGQNVTLSCEQNLNHDAMYWYRQDPGQGLRLIYYSQIVNDFQKGDIAEGYSVSREKKESFPLTVTSAQKNPTAFYLCASSTPGDRGWYGYTFGSGTRLTVV.

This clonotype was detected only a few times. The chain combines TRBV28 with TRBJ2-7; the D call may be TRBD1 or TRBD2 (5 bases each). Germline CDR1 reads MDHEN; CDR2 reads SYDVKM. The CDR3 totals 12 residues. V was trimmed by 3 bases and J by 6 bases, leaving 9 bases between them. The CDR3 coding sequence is TGTGCCAGCAGTTTTGAGGGGTCCGAGCAGTACTTC. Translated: CASSFEGSEQYF.

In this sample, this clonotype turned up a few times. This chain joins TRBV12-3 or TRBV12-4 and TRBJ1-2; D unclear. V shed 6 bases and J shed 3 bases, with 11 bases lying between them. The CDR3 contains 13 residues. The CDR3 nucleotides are TGTGCCAGCAGCCACACTGGGGACTATGGCTACACCTTC. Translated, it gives CASSHTGDYGYTF.

The CDR3 DNA reads TGTGCCAGCAGTGAAGGACAAACGTACCAAGAGACCCAGTACTTC. Translating it yields CASSEGQTYQETQYF. The V call is TRBV12-3 or TRBV12-4, the J call TRBJ2-5; D might be TRBD1 (5 bases). V shed 5 bases and J shed 0 bases, with 13 bases lying between them. The CDR3 contains 15 residues.

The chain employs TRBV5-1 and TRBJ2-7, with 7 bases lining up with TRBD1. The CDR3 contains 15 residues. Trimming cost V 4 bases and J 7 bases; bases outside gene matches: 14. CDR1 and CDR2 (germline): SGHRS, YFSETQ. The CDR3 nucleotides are TGCGCCAGCAGCGATCGTAGACAGGGCCGGTGGGAGCAGTACTTC. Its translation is CASSDRRQGRWEQYF. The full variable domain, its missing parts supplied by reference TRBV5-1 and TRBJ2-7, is KAGVTQTPRYLIKTRGQQVTLSCSPISGHRSVSWYQQTPGQGLQFLFEYFSETQRNKGNFPGRFSGRQFSNSRSEMNVSTLELGDSALYLCASSDRRQGRWEQYFGPGTRLTVT.

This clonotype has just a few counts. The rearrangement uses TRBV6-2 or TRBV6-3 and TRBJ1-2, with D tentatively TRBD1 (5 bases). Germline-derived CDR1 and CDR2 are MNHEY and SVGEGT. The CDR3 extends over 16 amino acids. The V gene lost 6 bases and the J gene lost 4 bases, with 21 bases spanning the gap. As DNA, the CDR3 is TGTGCCAGCAGCGACAGTGTTTGGGCGGGTGTCTATGGCTACACCTTC. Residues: CASSDSVWAGVYGYTF.

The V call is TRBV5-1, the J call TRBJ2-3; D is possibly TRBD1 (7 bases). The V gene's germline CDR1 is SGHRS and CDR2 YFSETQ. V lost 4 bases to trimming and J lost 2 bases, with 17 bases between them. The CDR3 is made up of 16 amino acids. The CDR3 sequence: CASSLEGALPTDTQYF. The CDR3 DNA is TGCGCCAGCAGCCTGGAGGGGGCCCTTCCCACAGATACGCAGTATTTT.

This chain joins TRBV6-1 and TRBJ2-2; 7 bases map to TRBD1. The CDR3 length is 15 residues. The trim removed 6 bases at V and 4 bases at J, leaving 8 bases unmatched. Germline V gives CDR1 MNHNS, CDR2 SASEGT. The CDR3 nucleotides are TGTGCCAGCAGGAGACAGGGCTTGGGCACCGGGGAGCTGTTTTTT. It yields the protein CASRRQGLGTGELFF.

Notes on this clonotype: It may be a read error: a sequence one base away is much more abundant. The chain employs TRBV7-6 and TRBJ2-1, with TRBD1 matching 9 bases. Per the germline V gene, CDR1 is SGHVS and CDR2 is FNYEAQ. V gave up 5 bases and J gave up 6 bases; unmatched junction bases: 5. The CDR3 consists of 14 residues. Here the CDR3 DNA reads TGTGCCAGCAGCACCGGGACAGGGTTCAATGAGCAGTTCTTC. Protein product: CASSTGTGFNEQFF.